The sequence of this T cell receptor (beta chain) was determined in a study of CD8 T cells in Susac syndrome. From blood CD8+ and CD4+ T cells, the TCR beta chain was sequenced. Treatment-naive patients with stable or active relapsing-remitting disease served as multiple sclerosis controls. TEMRA cells were FACS-enriched, while CD8+ and CD4+ T cells were negatively isolated. After extraction with the RNeasy kit, about 0.45 to 1 ug of the RNA was reverse transcribed using random hexamers. Multiplex PCR with immunoSEQ amplified the TCR beta CDR3 across 54 Vbeta and 13 Jbeta. TCRdb used MiXCR to reprocess the immunoSEQ multiplex PCR reads, holding one entry per CDR3 protein. The sample holds about 150,000 distinct CDR3 sequences, over 85% seen once. The sequence was obtained from a human donor with multiple sclerosis. Sample: CD8+ T cells from PBMCs.

The CDR3 DNA reads TGCGCCAGCAGCGTCAACGGGGGTGGCTACACCTTC. This sequence encodes CASSVNGGGYTF. The rearrangement joins TRBV5-1 to TRBJ1-2, with D maybe TRBD1 (5 bases). The CDR3 spans 12 residues. CDR1 SGHRS and CDR2 YFSETQ come from the germline V gene. V lost 4 bases to trimming and J lost 7 bases, with 11 bases between them.